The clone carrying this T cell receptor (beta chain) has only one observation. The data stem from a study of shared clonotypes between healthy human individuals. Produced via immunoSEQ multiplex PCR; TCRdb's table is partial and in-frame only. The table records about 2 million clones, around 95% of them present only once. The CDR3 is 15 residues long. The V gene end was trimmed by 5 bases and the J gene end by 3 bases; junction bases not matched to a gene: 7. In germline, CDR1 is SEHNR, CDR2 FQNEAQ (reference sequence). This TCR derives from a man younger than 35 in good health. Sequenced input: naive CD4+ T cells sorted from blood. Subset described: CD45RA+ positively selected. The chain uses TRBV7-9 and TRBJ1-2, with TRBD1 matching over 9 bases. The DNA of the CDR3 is TGTGCCAGCAGCCCGGACAGGGGTTGGGACTATGGCTACACCTTC. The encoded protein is CASSPDRGWDYGYTF.